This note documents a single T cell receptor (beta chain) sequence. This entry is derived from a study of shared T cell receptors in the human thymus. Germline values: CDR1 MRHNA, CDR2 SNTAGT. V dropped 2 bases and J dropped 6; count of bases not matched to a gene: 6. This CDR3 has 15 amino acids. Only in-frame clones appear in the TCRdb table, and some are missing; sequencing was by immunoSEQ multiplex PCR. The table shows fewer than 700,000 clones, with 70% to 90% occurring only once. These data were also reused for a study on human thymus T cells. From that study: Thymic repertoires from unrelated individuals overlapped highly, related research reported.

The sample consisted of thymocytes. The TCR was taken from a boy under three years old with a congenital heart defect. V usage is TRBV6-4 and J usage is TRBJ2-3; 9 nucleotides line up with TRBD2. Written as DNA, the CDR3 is TGTGCCAGCAGTGACGGCGGGAGGGCCATGGATACGCAGTATTTT. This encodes CASSDGGRAMDTQYF.